Shown below are 12 T cell receptor beta chains from a single sample sequenced in a study of T cell repertoires in breast cancer. Blocking oligonucleotides added to a second nested PCR suppressed unpaired genes. TCRdb reprocessed the emulsion pairing reads via MiXCR and lists one record per CDR3 protein. The data show tens of thousands of distinct CDR3 sequences, about 41% seen once. An expanded emulsion RT-PCR with primers for all TCR V genes paired CD8+ T cell chains. Sequencing was done on a sample of CD8+ T cells. These receptors originate from a pool of human donors with breast cancer or a healthy control (not recorded which).

For this clonotype: An end of the junction does not agree with germline; a read error may underlie this. The chain recombines TRBV2 with TRBJ1-2; D remains unclear. The length of the CDR3 is 12 residues. Germline CDR1 and CDR2: SNHLY and FYNNEI. CDR3 loop: CASREAMRGYTF. The CDR3 DNA is TGTGCCAGCAGGGAAGCGATGCGTGGCTACACCTTC.

This chain joins TRBV7-9 and TRBJ2-3; D perhaps matches TRBD2 (6 bases). In germline, CDR1 is SEHNR, CDR2 FQNEAQ (reference sequence). The CDR3 runs 15 residues. Trimming took off 4 bases at V and 6 bases at J, with 17 bases between the two ends. CDR3 loop: CASSSQGGGTDTQYF. CDR3 sequence (DNA): TGTGCCAGCAGCTCGCAGGGTGGGGGGACCGATACGCAGTATTTT.

The chain combines TRBV3-1 with TRBJ1-2; D is unclear. The CDR3 is 15 amino acids. V was trimmed by 0 bases and J by 7 bases, leaving 15 bases between them. CDR1 is LGHDT and CDR2 is YNNKEL in the germline V gene (reference sequence). The DNA of the CDR3 is TGTGCCAGCAGCCAAGAGCCGGGAGGGCGATGTGGCTACACCTTC. Protein product: CASSQEPGGRCGYTF.

This clonotype has more than one count but fewer than ten. The chain carries TRBV20-1 and TRBJ2-5; D is perhaps TRBD1 or TRBD2 (6 bases each). Trimming removed 5 bases at V and 2 bases at J, with 18 bases between. The CDR3 sequence is 15 residues long. Looked up from germline, CDR1 is DFQATT and CDR2 is SNEGSKA (reference sequence). The CDR3 DNA reads TGCAGTGCTGGTCTGGCGGGACAAACACAAGAGACCCAGTACTTC. Its translation is CSAGLAGQTQETQYF.

V is TRBV28 and J is TRBJ1-2; unclear D gene. The CDR3 runs 13 residues. V lost 6 bases to trimming and J lost 4 bases, with 12 bases between them. In germline, CDR1 is MDHEN, CDR2 SYDVKM. The CDR3 here is CASSLTEVYGYTF. CDR3 DNA sequence: TGTGCCAGCAGCCTAACGGAAGTCTATGGCTACACCTTC.

V usage is TRBV19 and J usage is TRBJ1-3; a weak D match, TRBD1 (6 bases). V was shortened by 1 base and J by 2 bases, with 12 bases between the two germline ends. Germline loops: CDR1 LNHDA, CDR2 SQIVND (reference sequence). The CDR3 totals 16 residues. The CDR3 bases are TGTGCCAGTAGTATAGCCCTTGGGGGCGCTGGAAACACCATATATTTT. Protein: CASSIALGGAGNTIYF.

The chain has TRBV5-4 and TRBJ2-1; maybe TRBD1 (5 bases). Per germline, CDR1 SGHNT and CDR2 YYREEE (reference sequence). The CDR3 spans 13 residues. V dropped 6 bases and J dropped 6 bases, with 13 bases sitting between them. CDR3 loop: CASTLRVANEQFF. The CDR3 DNA reads as TGTGCCAGCACCCTCAGGGTAGCCAATGAGCAGTTCTTC. The full variable domain, in which reference TRBV5-4 and TRBJ2-1 provide the parts outside the CDR3, is ETGVTQSPTHLIKTRGQQVTLRCSSQSGHNTVSWYQQALGQGPQFIFQYYREEENGRGNFPPRFSGLQFPNYSSELNVNALELDDSALYLCASTLRVANEQFFGPGTRLTVL.

A note on this clonotype: One end of the junction varies from germline; a read error may be responsible. This chain connects TRBV19 to TRBJ2-5, with a tentative D call TRBD2 (6 bases). The CDR3 is made up of 13 amino acids. The germline CDR1 and CDR2 sequences are LNHDA and SQIVND (reference sequence). CDR3 DNA sequence: TGTGCCAGTACCCCGGGAGACCAAGGGACCCAGTACTTC. This sequence encodes CASTPGDQGTQYF.

The J gene is TRBJ1-2, the V gene TRBV10-2; D is perhaps TRBD1 (6 bases). The CDR3 runs 16 residues. CDR1 and CDR2 from the germline V gene are WSHSY and SAAADI. The V end lost 0 bases, the J end lost 2 bases, and 13 bases lay between the germline ends. The CDR3 DNA follows: TGCGCCAGCAGTGAGTCAGGGAAGGGACAAAACTATGGCTACACCTTC. Its protein product is CASSESGKGQNYGYTF.

This chain uses TRBV11-2 with TRBJ2-1; 8 nucleotides line up with TRBD2. Per germline, CDR1 SGHAT and CDR2 FQNNGV. With V trimmed by 6 bases and J by 6 bases, 10 bases remained unmatched. This CDR3 comprises 15 residues. The CDR3 is CASSTGLVSGNEQFF. In DNA, the CDR3 is TGTGCCAGCAGTACGGGACTAGTGAGTGGCAATGAGCAGTTCTTC.

V gene TRBV3-1 combines with J gene TRBJ2-5; D perhaps matches TRBD2 (6 bases). V lost 0 bases to trimming and J lost 8 bases, with 10 bases between them. Germline-derived CDR1 and CDR2 are LGHDT and YNNKEL (reference sequence). The CDR3 consists of 13 residues. Here the CDR3 DNA reads TGTGCCAGCAGCCAAGATCGGGGAGGTACCCAGTACTTC. Protein sequence: CASSQDRGGTQYF.

This chain uses TRBV19 with TRBJ2-1; D remains ambiguous. With 3 bases removed from V and 5 bases from J, the gap between germline ends came to 8 bases. The CDR3 sequence is 13 residues long. Germline-derived CDR1 and CDR2 are LNHDA and SQIVND (reference sequence). CDR3 amino acids: CASSISGNNEQFF. The CDR3, as DNA: TGTGCCAGTAGTATCTCTGGGAACAATGAGCAGTTCTTC.